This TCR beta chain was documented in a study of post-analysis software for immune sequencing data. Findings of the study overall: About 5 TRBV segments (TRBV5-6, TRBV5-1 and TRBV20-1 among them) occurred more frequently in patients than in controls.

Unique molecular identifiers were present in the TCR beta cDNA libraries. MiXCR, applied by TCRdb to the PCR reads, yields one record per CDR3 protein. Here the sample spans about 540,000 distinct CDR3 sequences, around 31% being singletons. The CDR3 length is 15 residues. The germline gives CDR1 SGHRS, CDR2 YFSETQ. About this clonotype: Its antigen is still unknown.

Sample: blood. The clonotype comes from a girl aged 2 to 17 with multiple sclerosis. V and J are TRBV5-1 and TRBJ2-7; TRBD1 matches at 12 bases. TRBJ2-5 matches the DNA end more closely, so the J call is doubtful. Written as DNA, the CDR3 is TGCGCCAGCAGCTTTGGGACAGGGGGCGCGGAGACCCAGTACTTC. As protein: CASSFGTGGAETQYF.